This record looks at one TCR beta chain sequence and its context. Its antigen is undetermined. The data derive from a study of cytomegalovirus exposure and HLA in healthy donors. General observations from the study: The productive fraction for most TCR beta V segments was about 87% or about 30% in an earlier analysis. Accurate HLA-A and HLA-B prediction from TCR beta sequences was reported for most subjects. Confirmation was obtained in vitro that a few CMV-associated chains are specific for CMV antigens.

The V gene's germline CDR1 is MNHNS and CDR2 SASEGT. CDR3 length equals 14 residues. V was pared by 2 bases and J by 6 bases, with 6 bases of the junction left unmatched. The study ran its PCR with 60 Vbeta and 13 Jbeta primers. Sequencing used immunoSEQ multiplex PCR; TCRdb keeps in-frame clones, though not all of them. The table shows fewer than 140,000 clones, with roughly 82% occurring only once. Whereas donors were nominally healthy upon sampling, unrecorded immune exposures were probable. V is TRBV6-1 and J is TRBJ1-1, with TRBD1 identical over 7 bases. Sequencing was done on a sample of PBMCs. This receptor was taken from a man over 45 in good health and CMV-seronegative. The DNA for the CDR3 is TGTGCCAGCAGTGAACAACAGGGGATCGCTGAAGCTTTCTTT. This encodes CASSEQQGIAEAFF.